Below are 5 T cell receptor beta chains sequenced from a single sample in a study of blood T cell repertoires in COVID-19. Profiling relied on immunoSEQ multiplex PCR, and the TCRdb table lists in-frame clones only, not all of them. The data show about 170,000 clones, approximately 89% seen once. The sample taken for sequencing was peripheral blood. These receptors all come from a man between 65 and 79 years old with acute or convalescent COVID-19.

This clone was seen just once. CDR3 region: CASSPGGGEKLFF. As DNA, the CDR3 is TGTGCCAGCAGCCCAGGAGGCGGTGAAAAACTGTTTTTT. The chain links TRBV7-8 to TRBJ1-4; D unresolved. Trimming left V 5 bases short and J 7 bases short, with 11 bases between. There are 13 residues in the CDR3. CDR1 and CDR2 from the germline V gene are SGHVS and FQNEAQ. The full variable domain, with the rest looked up from reference TRBV7-8 and TRBJ1-4, is GAGVSQSPRYKVAKRGQDVALRCDPISGHVSLFWYQQALGQGPEFLTYFQNEAQLDKSGLPSDRFFAERPEGSVSTLKIQRTQQEDSAVYLCASSPGGGEKLFFGSGTQLSVL.

The count of this clone is one. CDR3 amino acids: CASSSFGTGGKDTQYF. CDR3 DNA: TGCGCCAGCAGCTCATTCGGGACAGGGGGCAAGGATACGCAGTATTTT. The gene calls are TRBV5-1 and TRBJ2-3, with 12 bases that match TRBD1. There are 16 residues in the CDR3. Germline values: CDR1 SGHRS, CDR2 YFSETQ. Unmatched junction bases numbered 8, after V lost 3 bases and J lost 6 bases. The full variable domain, with the rest looked up from reference TRBV5-1 and TRBJ2-3, is KAGVTQTPRYLIKTRGQQVTLSCSPISGHRSVSWYQQTPGQGLQFLFEYFSETQRNKGNFPGRFSGRQFSNSRSEMNVSTLELGDSALYLCASSSFGTGGKDTQYFGPGTRLTVL.

The V gene is TRBV5-1, the J gene TRBJ2-3; 10 nucleotides align to TRBD2. The germline V gene encodes CDR1 SGHRS and CDR2 YFSETQ. J lost 2 bases, V lost 1 base, and 7 bases had no gene match. The CDR3 contains 17 residues. The CDR3: CASSLTPTSGHTDTQYF. CDR3 DNA: TGCGCCAGCAGCTTGACCCCGACTAGCGGGCACACAGATACGCAGTATTTT.

The gene calls are TRBV9 and TRBJ2-7, with 13 bases matching TRBD2. CDR3 length: 20 residues. Germline values: CDR1 SGDLS, CDR2 YYNGEE. The junction had 14 bases not matched to a gene; V was cut back by 0 bases and J by 2 bases. The CDR3 sequence: CASSVAGGSGTSGTTYEQYF. CDR3 nucleotide sequence: TGTGCCAGCAGCGTAGCTGGAGGGTCCGGGACTAGCGGGACAACCTACGAGCAGTACTTC.

DNA of the CDR3: TGTGCCACCAGTGATTTGCGGTTAGCGGGGGGGCGGGGATACAATGAGCAGTTCTTC. Encoded protein: CATSDLRLAGGRGYNEQFF. The rearrangement joins TRBV24-1 to TRBJ2-1, with 11 bases matching TRBD2. Trimming removed 0 bases from V and 4 bases from J; junction bases left unmatched: 10. CDR1 is KGHDR, CDR2 SFDVKD, per germline. The CDR3 has 19 residues.